This T cell receptor (beta chain) is from a study of a mutant IDH1 vaccine in newly diagnosed glioma. General observations from the study: A vaccine-induced immune response developed in 93.3% of the patients. Apparently, pseudoprogression bore no relation to changes among the top peripheral T cell clonotypes.

Profiled with immunoSEQ multiplex PCR; TCRdb holds only in-frame clones, not every one. The data hold more than 80,000 clones, with around four fifths observed a single time. Regarding time point: baseline, week 1 (first vaccination visit). Treatment denoted: pre-vaccination baseline after standard-of-care therapy. On this clone: Its target is unknown.

The CDR3 sequence is 16 residues long. The trim removed 0 bases at V and 7 bases at J, leaving 11 bases unmatched. The V gene's germline CDR1 is LNHDA and CDR2 SQIVND (reference sequence). This sequence originates from a woman aged 45 to 65 with glioma. Sequences were derived from PBMCs, sampled from a glioma patient treated with radiotherapy, temozolomide or both. The V and J genes are TRBV19 and TRBJ1-2; 7 nucleotides line up with TRBD1. The CDR3 DNA is TGTGCCAGTAGTATAGATCTATCGGGCAGGGGGAGTGGCTACACCTTC. Protein: CASSIDLSGRGSGYTF.